These 4 T cell receptor beta chains originate from one sample sequenced in a study of radiotherapy plus CTLA-4 blockade in lung cancer. Sequenced by immunoSEQ multiplex PCR; TCRdb stores in-frame clones only, minus some. This sample has about 59,000 clones, with approximately 76% found just once. The input for sequencing was peripheral blood, taken from a patient treated with radiotherapy plus ipilimumab. These receptors all stem from a human donor with non-small cell lung cancer who had a complete response to radiotherapy plus ipilimumab.

This chain links TRBV2 with TRBJ1-5; D is unresolved. Looked up from germline, CDR1 is SNHLY and CDR2 is FYNNEI. CDR3 length: 16 residues. V was clipped by 5 bases and J by 0 bases, with 14 bases between them. The CDR3 region has the DNA TGTGCCAGCAGTACGCGGCTCGTAAATAGCAATCAGCCCCAGCATTTT. Its protein product is CASSTRLVNSNQPQHF.

About this clone: This CDR3 is missing its conserved last phenylalanine or tryptophan, likely due to a read error. The V and J genes are TRBV19 and TRBJ2-7, with 10 bases lining up with TRBD1. CDR3 length: 14 amino acids. The trim removed 5 bases at V and 6 bases at J, leaving 7 bases unmatched. CDR1 LNHDA and CDR2 SQIVND come from the germline V gene (reference sequence). The CDR3 here is CASSLGTGAFEQYL. The CDR3 nucleotides read TGTGCCAGTAGTCTAGGGACAGGGGCCTTCGAGCAGTACCTC.

This chain links TRBV19 with TRBJ1-2; 9 bases map to TRBD1. Germline V gene sequence: CDR1 LNHDA, CDR2 SQIVND (reference sequence). This CDR3 spans 14 amino acids. V lost 7 bases, J lost 4 bases, and 7 bases stayed unmatched. The CDR3 DNA reads TGTGCCAGTAAAACAGGGGGCCCGTCCTATGGCTACACCTTC. Encoded protein: CASKTGGPSYGYTF.

V usage is TRBV6-5 and J usage is TRBJ2-5; a possible D gene is TRBD2 (6 bases). The J call may be incorrect, as the DNA end agrees better with TRBJ2-7. CDR1 is MNHEY and CDR2 is SVGAGI in the germline V gene. The CDR3 runs 13 residues. In DNA form, the CDR3 reads TGTGCCAGCAGTTACGGGAGCGGGTACGAGCAGTACTTC. Protein sequence: CASSYGSGYEQYF.